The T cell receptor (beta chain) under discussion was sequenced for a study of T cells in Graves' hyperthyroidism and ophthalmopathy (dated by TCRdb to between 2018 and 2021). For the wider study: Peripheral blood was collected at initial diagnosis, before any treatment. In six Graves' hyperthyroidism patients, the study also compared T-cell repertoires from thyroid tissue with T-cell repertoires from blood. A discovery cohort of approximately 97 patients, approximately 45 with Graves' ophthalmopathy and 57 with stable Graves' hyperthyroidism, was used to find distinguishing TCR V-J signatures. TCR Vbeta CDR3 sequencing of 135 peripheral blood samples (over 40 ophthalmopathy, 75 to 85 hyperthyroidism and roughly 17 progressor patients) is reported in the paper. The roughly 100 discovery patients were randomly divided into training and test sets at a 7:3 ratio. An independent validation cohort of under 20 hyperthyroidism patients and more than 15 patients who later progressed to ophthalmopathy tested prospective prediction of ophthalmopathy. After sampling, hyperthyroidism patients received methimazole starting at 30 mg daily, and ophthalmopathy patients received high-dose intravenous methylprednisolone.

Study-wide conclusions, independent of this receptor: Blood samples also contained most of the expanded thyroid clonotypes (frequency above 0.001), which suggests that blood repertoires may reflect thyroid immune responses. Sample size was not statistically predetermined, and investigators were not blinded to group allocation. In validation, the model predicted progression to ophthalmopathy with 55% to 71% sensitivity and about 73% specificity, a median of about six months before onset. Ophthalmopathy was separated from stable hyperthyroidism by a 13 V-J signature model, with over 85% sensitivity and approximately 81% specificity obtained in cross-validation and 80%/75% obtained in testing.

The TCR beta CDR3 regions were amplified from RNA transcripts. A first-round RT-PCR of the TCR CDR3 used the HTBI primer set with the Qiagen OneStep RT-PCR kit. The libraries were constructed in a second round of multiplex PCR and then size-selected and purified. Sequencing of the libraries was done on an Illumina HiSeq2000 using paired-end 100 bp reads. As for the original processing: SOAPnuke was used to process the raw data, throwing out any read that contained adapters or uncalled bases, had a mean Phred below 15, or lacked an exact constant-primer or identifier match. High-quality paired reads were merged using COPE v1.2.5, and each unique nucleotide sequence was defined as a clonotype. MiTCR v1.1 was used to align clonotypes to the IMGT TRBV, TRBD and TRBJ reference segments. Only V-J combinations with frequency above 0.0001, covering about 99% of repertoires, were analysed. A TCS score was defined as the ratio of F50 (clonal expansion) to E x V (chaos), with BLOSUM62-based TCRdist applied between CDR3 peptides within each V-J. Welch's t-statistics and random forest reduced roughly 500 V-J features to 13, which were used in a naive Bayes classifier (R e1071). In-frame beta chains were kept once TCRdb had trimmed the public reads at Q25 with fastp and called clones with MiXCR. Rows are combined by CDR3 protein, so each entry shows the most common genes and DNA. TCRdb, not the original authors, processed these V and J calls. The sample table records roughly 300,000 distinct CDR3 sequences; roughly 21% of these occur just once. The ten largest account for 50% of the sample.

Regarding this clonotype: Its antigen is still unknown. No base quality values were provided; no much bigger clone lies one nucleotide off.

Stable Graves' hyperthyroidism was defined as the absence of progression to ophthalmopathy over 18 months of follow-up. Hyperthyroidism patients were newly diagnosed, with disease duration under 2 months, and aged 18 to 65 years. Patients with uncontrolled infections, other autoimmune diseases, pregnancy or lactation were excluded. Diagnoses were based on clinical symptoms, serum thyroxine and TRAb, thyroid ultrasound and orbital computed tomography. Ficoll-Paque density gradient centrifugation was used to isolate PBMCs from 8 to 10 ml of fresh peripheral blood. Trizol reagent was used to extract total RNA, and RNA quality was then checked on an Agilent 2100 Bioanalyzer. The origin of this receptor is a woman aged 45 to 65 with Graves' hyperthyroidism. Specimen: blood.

The CDR3 region has the sequence CASSPEQIRLRVVYTF. The DNA is as follows: TGTGCCAGCAGTCCTGAACAGATCCGTTTACGGGTCGTCTACACCTTC. The rearrangement joined TRBV28 to TRBJ1-2, with no confidently assigned D gene. The CDR3 holds 16 amino acids from the cysteine to the phenylalanine. The kept DNA is CDR3 alone, 48 bases in frame from the first base. Based on the germline V gene, the CDR1 and CDR2 sequences are MDHEN and SYDVKM. The junction carries 26 bases between V and J, which are trimmed by 5 bases and 10 bases respectively.